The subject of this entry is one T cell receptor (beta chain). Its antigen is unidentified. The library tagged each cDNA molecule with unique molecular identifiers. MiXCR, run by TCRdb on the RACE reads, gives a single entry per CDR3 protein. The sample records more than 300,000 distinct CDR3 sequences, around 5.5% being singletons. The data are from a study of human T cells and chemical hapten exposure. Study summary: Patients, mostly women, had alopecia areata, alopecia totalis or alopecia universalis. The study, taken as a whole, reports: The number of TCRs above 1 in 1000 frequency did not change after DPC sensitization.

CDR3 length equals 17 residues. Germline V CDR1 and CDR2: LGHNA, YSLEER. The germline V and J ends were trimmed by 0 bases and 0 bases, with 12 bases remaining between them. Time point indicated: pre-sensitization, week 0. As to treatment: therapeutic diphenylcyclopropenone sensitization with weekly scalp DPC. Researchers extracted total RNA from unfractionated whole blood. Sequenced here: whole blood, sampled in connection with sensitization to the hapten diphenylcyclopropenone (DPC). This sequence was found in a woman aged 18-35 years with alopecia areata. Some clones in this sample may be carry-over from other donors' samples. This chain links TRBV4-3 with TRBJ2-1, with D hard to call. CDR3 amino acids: CASSQELQRLSYNEQFF. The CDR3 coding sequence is TGCGCCAGCAGCCAAGAGCTTCAGCGCCTCTCCTACAATGAGCAGTTCTTC.